What follows is one T cell receptor (beta chain) and its context. Profiling relied on immunoSEQ multiplex PCR, and the TCRdb table lists in-frame clones only, not all of them. The table shows about 180,000 clones, with more than 90% occurring only once. The sample is drawn from a study of control samples from healthy donors and cancer patients. Per germline, CDR1 ENHRY and CDR2 SYGVKD. This CDR3 is 14 amino acids long. V was trimmed by 0 bases and J by 6 bases, leaving 11 bases between them. The sequence was collected from a woman aged 40 to 50 in good health. The sequenced material came from blood. The chain links TRBV10-3 to TRBJ1-1, with no clear D. The chain's CDR3 is CAISESDFGAEAFF. The CDR3 coding sequence is TGTGCCATCAGTGAGTCAGACTTCGGGGCTGAAGCTTTCTTT.